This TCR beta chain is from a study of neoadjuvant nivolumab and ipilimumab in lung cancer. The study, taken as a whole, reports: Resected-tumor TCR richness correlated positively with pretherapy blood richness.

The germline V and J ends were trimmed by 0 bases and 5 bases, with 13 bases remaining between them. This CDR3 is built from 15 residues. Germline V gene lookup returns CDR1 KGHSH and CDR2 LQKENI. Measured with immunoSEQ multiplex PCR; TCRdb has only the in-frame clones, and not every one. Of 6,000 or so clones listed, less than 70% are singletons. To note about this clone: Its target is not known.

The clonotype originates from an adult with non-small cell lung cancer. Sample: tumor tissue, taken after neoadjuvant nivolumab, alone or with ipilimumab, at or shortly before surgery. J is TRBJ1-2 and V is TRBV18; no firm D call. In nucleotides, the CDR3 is TGTGCCAGCTCACCACCGGCCGAGGAAACTTATGGCTACACCTTC. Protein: CASSPPAEETYGYTF.